This entry describes one T cell receptor beta chain. The Seattle patients, enrolled during active infection, were followed longitudinally. In the authors' methods: Using reference gene primer amplification, nucleated cell counts were estimated. TCRdb keeps only in-frame clones here, not all; method: immunoSEQ multiplex PCR. V and J calls plus clone size are reproduced from that table; the DNA served to infer D and trimming. Of around 60,000 clones detected, over 60% appear once; the ten largest clones hold about 20%. The CDR3 has 14 residues. J was trimmed by 3 bases and V by 5 bases; bases with no gene match: 6. Germline-derived CDR1 and CDR2 are MNHEY and SMNVEV (reference sequence). These data originate in a study of blood T cell repertoires in COVID-19. Background on the study: Spain, Italy and the United States supplied samples that represented acute and convalescent COVID-19. The analysed material was cDNA or gDNA that came from T cells, B-cell-depleted T cells, or PBMCs.

The V gene is TRBV27, the J gene TRBJ2-7, with 8 bases aligning to TRBD1. This TCR was sampled from a man younger than 45 with COVID-19, enrolled during active disease. Sample: peripheral blood. The CDR3 is CASSLGTGFYEQYF. CDR3 DNA: TGTGCCAGCAGTCTCGGGACAGGTTTCTACGAGCAGTACTTC.